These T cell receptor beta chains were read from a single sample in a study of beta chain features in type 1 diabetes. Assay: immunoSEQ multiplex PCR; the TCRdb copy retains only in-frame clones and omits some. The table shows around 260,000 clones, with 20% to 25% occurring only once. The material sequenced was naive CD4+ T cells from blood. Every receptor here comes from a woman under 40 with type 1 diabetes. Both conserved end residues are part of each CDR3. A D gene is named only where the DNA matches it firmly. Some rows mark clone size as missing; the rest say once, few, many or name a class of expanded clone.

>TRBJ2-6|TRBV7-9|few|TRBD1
CASSNRGQSGANVLTF
TGTGCCAGCAGCAACAGGGGGCAGTCTGGGGCCAACGTCCTGACTTTC
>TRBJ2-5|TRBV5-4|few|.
CASSLLEGQETQYF
TGTGCCAGCAGCTTGCTGGAGGGGCAAGAGACCCAGTACTTC
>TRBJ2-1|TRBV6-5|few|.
CASSYGRGGYNEQFF
TGTGCCAGCAGTTACGGGCGCGGAGGGTACAATGAGCAGTTCTTC
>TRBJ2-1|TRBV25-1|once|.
CASSPVSGFHNEQFF
TGTGCCAGCAGTCCCGTATCAGGGTTCCACAATGAGCAGTTCTTC
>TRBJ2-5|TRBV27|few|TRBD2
CASSTAGLAYETQYF
TGTGCCAGCAGTACCGCGGGACTAGCGTATGAGACCCAGTACTTC
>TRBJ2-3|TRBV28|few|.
CASSKLGQTTDTQYF
TGTGCCAGCAGCAAACTGGGACAAACCACAGATACGCAGTATTTT
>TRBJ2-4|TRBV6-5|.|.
CASSYDDRNIQYF
TGTGCCAGCAGTTACGACGACAGAAACATTCAGTACTTC
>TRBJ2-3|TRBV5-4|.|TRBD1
CASSTGTGGTDTQYF
TGTGCCAGCAGCACGGGGACAGGGGGAACAGATACGCAGTATTTT
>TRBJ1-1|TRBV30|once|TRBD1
CAWAQGGNTEAFF
TGTGCCTGGGCACAGGGGGGCAACACTGAAGCTTTCTTT
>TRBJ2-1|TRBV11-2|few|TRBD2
CASSSRGTSGRANNEQFF
TGTGCCAGCAGCTCGAGGGGGACTAGCGGGAGGGCCAACAATGAGCAGTTCTTC
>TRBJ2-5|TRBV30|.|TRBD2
CAWSSGSSGFQETQYF
TGTGCCTGGAGTTCGGGGTCTAGCGGGTTTCAAGAGACCCAGTACTTC
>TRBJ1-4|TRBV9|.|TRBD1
CASSVAGDRGEKLFF
TGTGCCAGCAGCGTAGCTGGGGACAGGGGAGAAAAACTGTTTTTT
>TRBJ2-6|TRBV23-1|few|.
CASSQTQGPGANVLTF
TGCGCCAGCAGTCAGACACAGGGCCCCGGGGCCAACGTCCTGACTTTC
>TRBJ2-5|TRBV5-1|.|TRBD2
CASSPSLAGEETQYF
TGCGCCAGCAGCCCGTCACTAGCGGGAGAAGAGACCCAGTACTTC
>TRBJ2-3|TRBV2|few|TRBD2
CASGSGAADTQYF
TGTGCCAGCGGGAGCGGGGCCGCAGATACGCAGTATTTT
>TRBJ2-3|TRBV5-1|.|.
CASSSRTSTDTQYF
TGCGCCAGCAGCTCCAGGACTAGCACAGATACGCAGTATTTT
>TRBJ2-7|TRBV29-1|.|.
CSVVWRGRGEQYF
TGCAGCGTTGTATGGAGGGGCCGAGGGGAGCAGTACTTC
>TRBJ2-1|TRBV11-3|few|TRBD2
CASSGTSGSEQFF
TGTGCCAGCAGCGGGACTAGCGGGAGTGAGCAGTTCTTC